This is a list of T cell receptor beta chains from one sample in a study of CD8+ T cells in alopecia areata. Clones were read by immunoSEQ multiplex PCR, and TCRdb kept only the in-frame ones, dropping some. This sample yields about 140,000 clones, of which around 87% are seen a single time; 13% belongs to the top ten. The input for sequencing was CD8+ T cells sorted from blood, taken at week 4, from a patient treated with tofacitinib. Receptors originate from a human donor with alopecia areata. Both conserved end residues are part of each CDR3. The D gene is left open where the match is weak. Where a row states a size, it is once, few, many or the class of an expanded clone; other rows omit it.

clone size: NA; V gene: TRBV13; D gene: TRBD2; J gene: TRBJ2-3; CDR3 protein: CASSTPGGGMTDTQYF; CDR3 DNA: TGTGCCAGCAGCACCCCTGGCGGGGGGATGACAGATACGCAGTATTTT
clone size: NA; V gene: TRBV7-9; D gene: TRBD2; J gene: TRBJ2-3; CDR3 protein: CASSSVAGASTDTQYF; CDR3 DNA: TGTGCCAGCAGCTCGGTAGCGGGGGCGAGCACAGATACGCAGTATTTT
clone size: few; V gene: TRBV7-9; D gene: TRBD1; J gene: TRBJ1-2; CDR3 protein: CASSAPGQGSGYTF; CDR3 DNA: TGTGCCAGCAGCGCACCGGGACAGGGTAGTGGCTACACCTTC
clone size: NA; V gene: TRBV27; D gene: TRBD1; J gene: TRBJ2-7; CDR3 protein: CASSLTSTRQGSGEQYF; CDR3 DNA: TGTGCCAGCAGTTTAACAAGTACGAGACAGGGCTCAGGGGAGCAGTACTTC
clone size: few; V gene: TRBV29-1; D gene: NA; J gene: TRBJ2-1; CDR3 protein: CSVEHNDRSSYNEQFF; CDR3 DNA: TGCAGCGTTGAACACAACGACAGGAGCTCCTACAATGAGCAGTTCTTC
clone size: NA; V gene: TRBV15; D gene: NA; J gene: TRBJ2-1; CDR3 protein: CATSNPDSEQFF; CDR3 DNA: TGTGCCACCAGCAACCCAGACAGTGAGCAGTTCTTC
clone size: NA; V gene: TRBV30; D gene: TRBD1; J gene: TRBJ1-1; CDR3 protein: CAWSVGTGVSTEAFF; CDR3 DNA: TGTGCCTGGAGTGTAGGGACAGGGGTGAGCACTGAAGCTTTCTTT
clone size: NA; V gene: TRBV25-1; D gene: TRBD1; J gene: TRBJ2-7; CDR3 protein: CASSPPDRKLYEQYF; CDR3 DNA: TGTGCCAGCAGTCCTCCGGACAGGAAACTTTACGAGCAGTACTTC
clone size: NA; V gene: TRBV4-1; D gene: NA; J gene: TRBJ1-1; CDR3 protein: CASSQESGGTEAFF; CDR3 DNA: TGCGCCAGCAGCCAAGAGAGCGGGGGCACTGAAGCTTTCTTT
clone size: NA; V gene: TRBV7-9; D gene: NA; J gene: TRBJ2-1; CDR3 protein: CASSGSYNEQFF; CDR3 DNA: TGTGCCAGCAGCGGGAGCTACAATGAGCAGTTCTTC
clone size: NA; V gene: TRBV9; D gene: TRBD1; J gene: TRBJ1-2; CDR3 protein: CASSVADRGGGYGYTF; CDR3 DNA: TGTGCCAGCAGCGTCGCAGACAGGGGAGGGGGCTATGGCTACACCTTC
clone size: once; V gene: TRBV4-1; D gene: NA; J gene: TRBJ1-2; CDR3 protein: CASSQDKGANYGYTF; CDR3 DNA: TGCGCCAGCAGCCAAGATAAAGGGGCTAACTATGGCTACACCTTC
clone size: NA; V gene: TRBV27; D gene: NA; J gene: TRBJ2-7; CDR3 protein: CASSFSVGGYEQYF; CDR3 DNA: TGTGCCAGCAGTTTCTCAGTTGGCGGCTACGAGCAGTACTTC
clone size: NA; V gene: TRBV29-1; D gene: TRBD2; J gene: TRBJ2-1; CDR3 protein: CSVDGSSGSYNEQFF; CDR3 DNA: TGCAGCGTGGATGGGAGTAGCGGGAGTTACAATGAGCAGTTCTTC
clone size: NA; V gene: TRBV5-4; D gene: NA; J gene: TRBJ2-1; CDR3 protein: CASRSDSYNEQFF; CDR3 DNA: TGTGCCAGCAGGTCTGACTCCTACAATGAGCAGTTCTTC
clone size: NA; V gene: TRBV6-5; D gene: NA; J gene: TRBJ2-7; CDR3 protein: CASTSSTERAYEQYF; CDR3 DNA: TGTGCCAGCACCTCATCGACCGAGCGGGCCTACGAGCAGTACTTC
clone size: NA; V gene: TRBV7-6; D gene: NA; J gene: TRBJ2-7; CDR3 protein: CASSLGSAISYEQYF; CDR3 DNA: TGTGCCAGCAGCTTAGGATCAGCAATCTCCTACGAGCAGTACTTC
clone size: NA; V gene: TRBV5-1; D gene: TRBD1; J gene: TRBJ1-1; CDR3 protein: CASSDRGRGNTEAFF; CDR3 DNA: TGCGCCAGCAGTGACAGGGGGCGCGGGAACACTGAAGCTTTCTTT
clone size: NA; V gene: TRBV27; D gene: TRBD2; J gene: TRBJ2-7; CDR3 protein: CASSSGTSVAYEQYF; CDR3 DNA: TGTGCCAGCAGTTCGGGGACTAGCGTTGCCTACGAGCAGTACTTC
clone size: NA; V gene: TRBV13; D gene: NA; J gene: TRBJ2-7; CDR3 protein: CASSLWSGSHEQYF; CDR3 DNA: TGTGCCAGCAGCTTATGGTCAGGGTCCCACGAGCAGTACTTC
clone size: once; V gene: TRBV29-1; D gene: NA; J gene: TRBJ2-2; CDR3 protein: CSVKLGTSANTGELFF; CDR3 DNA: TGCAGCGTTAAGCTCGGGACCTCCGCGAACACCGGGGAGCTGTTTTTT
clone size: NA; V gene: TRBV10-3; D gene: NA; J gene: TRBJ2-5; CDR3 protein: CAIATSVQETQYF; CDR3 DNA: TGTGCCATCGCCACGAGCGTCCAAGAGACCCAGTACTTC